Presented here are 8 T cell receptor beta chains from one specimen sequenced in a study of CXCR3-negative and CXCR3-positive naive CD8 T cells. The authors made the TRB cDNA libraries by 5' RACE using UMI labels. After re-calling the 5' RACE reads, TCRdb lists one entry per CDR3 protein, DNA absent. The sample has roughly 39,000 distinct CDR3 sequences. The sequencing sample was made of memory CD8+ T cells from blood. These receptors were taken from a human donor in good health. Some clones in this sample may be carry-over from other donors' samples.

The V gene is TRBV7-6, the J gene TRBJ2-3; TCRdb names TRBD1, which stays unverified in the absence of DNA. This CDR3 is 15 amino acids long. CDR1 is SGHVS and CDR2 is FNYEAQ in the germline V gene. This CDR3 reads CASNPGVQRTDTQYF. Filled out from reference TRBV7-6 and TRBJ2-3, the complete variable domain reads GAGVSQSPRYKVTKRGQDVALRCDPISGHVSLYWYRQALGQGPEFLTYFNYEAQQDKSGLPNDRFSAERPEGSISTLTIQRTEQRDSAMYRCASNPGVQRTDTQYFGPGTRLTVL.

The CDR3 here is CAIRDPGIGNTIYF. The chain uses TRBV10-3 and TRBJ1-3; TCRdb gives TRBD1 as the D gene, but with no DNA this cannot be confirmed. Germline CDR1 reads ENHRY; CDR2 reads SYGVKD. CDR3 length: 14 amino acids.

The CDR3 sequence: CSISGRQGSSYEQYF. The rearrangement uses TRBV10-3 and TRBJ2-7; no DNA is available, so the TRBD1 call from TCRdb remains unchecked. The CDR3 has 15 residues. CDR1 and CDR2 from the germline V gene are ENHRY and SYGVKD.

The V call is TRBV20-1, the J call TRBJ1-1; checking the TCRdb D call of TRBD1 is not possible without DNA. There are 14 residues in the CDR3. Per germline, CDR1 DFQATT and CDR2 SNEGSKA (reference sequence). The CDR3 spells CSASPRGVNTEAFF.

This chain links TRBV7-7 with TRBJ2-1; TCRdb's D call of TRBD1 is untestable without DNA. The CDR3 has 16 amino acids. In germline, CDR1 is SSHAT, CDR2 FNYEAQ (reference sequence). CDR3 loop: CASSLGRGGRYNEQFF.

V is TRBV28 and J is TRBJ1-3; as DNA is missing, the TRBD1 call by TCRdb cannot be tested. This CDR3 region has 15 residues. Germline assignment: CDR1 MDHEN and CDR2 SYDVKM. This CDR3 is CASSLWGDSGNTIYF.

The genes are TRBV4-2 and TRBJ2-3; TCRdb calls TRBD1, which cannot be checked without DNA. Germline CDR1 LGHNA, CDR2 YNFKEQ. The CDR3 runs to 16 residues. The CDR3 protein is CASSHQTGASTDTQYF.

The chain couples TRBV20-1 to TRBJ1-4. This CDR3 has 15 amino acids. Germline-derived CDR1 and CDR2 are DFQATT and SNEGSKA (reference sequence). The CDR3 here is CSARDLGETNEKLFF.